These 24 T cell receptor beta chains were all obtained from the same sample, sequenced in a study of T cells in Graves' hyperthyroidism and ophthalmopathy (dated by TCRdb to 2018 to 2020). Library construction relied on multiplex PCR. Sequenced using an Illumina HiSeq 2000. The TCR beta CDR3 regions were amplified from the RNA transcripts. The TCR CDR3 was subjected to a first round of RT-PCR using the HTBI primer set and the Qiagen OneStep RT-PCR kit. The raw public data were reprocessed by TCRdb itself: fastp quality trimming at Q25, MiXCR clonotype calling, in-frame beta chains only. Identical CDR3 protein sequences are pooled into one entry, listed with their most common genes and DNA. The sample includes hundreds of thousands of distinct CDR3 sequences, with around 17% observed a single time. The ten largest make up around 18% of the sample. Sequenced: blood. Every receptor here comes from a woman in her late teens or twenties with Graves' hyperthyroidism.

This clonotype showed up many times. J is TRBJ1-6 and V is TRBV20-1; 8 nucleotides align to TRBD1. Germline V gene sequence: CDR1 DFQATT, CDR2 SNEGSKA (reference sequence). Trimming at V came to 4 bases and at J to 9 bases, leaving 8 bases not matched to a gene. The CDR3 covers 14 residues. In DNA form, the CDR3 reads TGCAGTGCTAAACAGACAGGGGAGAGTTCACCCCTCCACTTT. It yields the protein CSAKQTGESSPLHF.

The sample holds many counts of this clonotype. This chain joins TRBV12-3 or TRBV12-4 and TRBJ2-3; D not resolved. With 5 bases removed from V and 6 bases from J, the gap between germline ends came to 15 bases. The CDR3 totals 14 residues. As DNA, the CDR3 is TGTGCCAGCAGTCGAGACACCCTGGGGGATACGCAGTATTTT. It translates to CASSRDTLGDTQYF.

This clonotype showed up just a few times. The chain carries TRBV14 and TRBJ1-1, with D perhaps TRBD1 (5 bases). Trimming cost V 3 bases and J 1 base, with 9 bases left between them. CDR1 and CDR2 from the germline V gene are SGHDN and FVKESK. The CDR3 length is 14 residues. The CDR3, as DNA: TGTGCCAGCAGCCATGCAGGGCGGAACACTGAAGCTTTCTTT. Translating gives CASSHAGRNTEAFF.

The chain carries TRBV9 and TRBJ2-7, with no clear D. The CDR3 spans 13 residues. Germline V CDR1 and CDR2: SGDLS, YYNGEE. V was clipped by 3 bases and J by 2 bases, with 9 bases between them. CDR3 coding DNA: TGTGCCAGCAGCGCCGGGCTCACCTACGAGCAGTACTTC. This codes for CASSAGLTYEQYF.

Ten or more counts support this clonotype. The gene calls are TRBV6-1 and TRBJ2-3; 13 positions agree with TRBD2. Germline CDR1 reads MNHNS; CDR2 reads SASEGT. The CDR3 is 15 amino acids. V was pared by 3 bases and J by 4 bases, with 1 base of the junction left unmatched. Here the CDR3 reads CASSEGLAGPDTQYF. In nucleotides, the CDR3 is TGTGCCAGCAGTGAGGGACTAGCGGGGCCAGATACGCAGTATTTT.

This sequence joins TRBV6-1 and TRBJ2-3, with 15 positions matching TRBD2. The CDR3 sequence is 16 residues long. V was pared by 6 bases and J by 4 bases, with 5 bases of the junction left unmatched. CDR1 is MNHNS and CDR2 is SASEGT in the germline V gene. The chain's CDR3 is CASRDGLAGGADTQYF. The CDR3 region has the DNA TGTGCCAGCAGGGATGGACTAGCGGGAGGGGCAGATACGCAGTATTTT.

This clonotype was detected a few times. Compared with germline, one end of the junction differs, possibly owing to a read error. The genes are TRBV5-1 and TRBJ1-3; the D is unclear. This CDR3 is built from 15 residues. Germline lookup yields CDR1 SGHRS and CDR2 YFSETQ. The CDR3 reads CASSLVGSSGDTIYF. Here the CDR3 DNA reads TGCGCCAGCAGCTTGGTGGGTAGCTCTGGAGACACCATATATTTT.

The chain's CDR3 is CASSPTRSGDTQYF. The CDR3 nucleotides read TGTGCCAGCAGTCCAACACGGTCAGGAGATACCCAGTACTTC. The chain is built from TRBV6-1 and TRBJ2-5, with unresolved D. The V end was cut by 5 bases, the J end by 8 bases, with 18 bases between. Germline V gives CDR1 MNHNS, CDR2 SASEGT. The CDR3 spans 14 residues.

The V gene is TRBV24-1, the J gene TRBJ2-1; D is ambiguous. The V and J ends lost 4 bases and 8 bases respectively, with 11 bases between them. The germline V gene has CDR1 KGHDR and CDR2 SFDVKD. The CDR3 covers 13 residues. CDR3 region: CATSDETEYEQFF. In DNA form, the CDR3 reads TGTGCCACCAGTGACGAGACTGAGTATGAGCAGTTCTTC.

The V gene is TRBV14, the J gene TRBJ2-3; D unclear. Trimming cost V 0 bases and J 0 bases, with 7 bases left between them. Looked up from germline, CDR1 is SGHDN and CDR2 is FVKESK. This CDR3 has 15 amino acids. CDR3 loop: CASSQERRSTDTQYF. DNA of the CDR3: TGTGCCAGCAGCCAAGAACGAAGGAGCACAGATACGCAGTATTTT. Full variable domain (remainder filled in from reference TRBV14 and TRBJ2-3): EAGVTQFPSHSVIEKGQTVTLRCDPISGHDNLYWYRRVMGKEIKFLLHFVKESKQDESGMPNNRFLAERTGGTYSTLKVQPAELEDSGVYFCASSQERRSTDTQYFGPGTRLTVL.

The chain combines TRBV5-6 with TRBJ2-1; TRBD2 agrees at 7 bases. The CDR3 is 16 amino acids. Trimming took 4 bases from V and 7 from J; bases not matched to a gene: 14. CDR1 and CDR2 (germline): SGHDT, YYEEEE. CDR3 nucleotide sequence: TGTGCCAGCAGCCCACGGGTAGCGGGTCCAAAAAATGAGCAGTTCTTC. Its translation: CASSPRVAGPKNEQFF.

This clonotype was picked up a small number of times. This chain joins TRBV25-1 and TRBJ2-3, with 8 nucleotides matching TRBD1. Trimming removed 10 bases from V and 7 bases from J; junction bases left unmatched: 10. Germline loops: CDR1 MGHDK, CDR2 SYGVNS. The CDR3 covers 13 residues. This CDR3 is CATGQGSIYTQYF. CDR3 bases: TGTGCCACCGGACAGGGTTCTATTTATACGCAGTATTTT. Based on the CDR3 plus reference TRBV25-1 and TRBJ2-3, the full variable domain is EADIYQTPRYLVIGTGKKITLECSQTMGHDKMYWYQQDPGMELHLIHYSYGVNSTEKGDLSSESTVSRIRTEHFPLTLESARPSHTSQYLCATGQGSIYTQYFGPGTRLTVL.

This clonotype has a count of ten or more. V and J are TRBV7-2 and TRBJ1-4; D not certain. CDR1 is SGHTA and CDR2 is FQGNSA in the germline V gene. This CDR3 region has 14 residues. The ends were cut back, 5 bases at V and 4 bases at J, with 11 bases in the middle. For the CDR3, the DNA is TGTGCCAGCAGCCCTGGGTGGAATAATGAAAAACTGTTTTTT. Translating gives CASSPGWNNEKLFF.

Ten or more counts support this clonotype. The chain couples TRBV11-3 to TRBJ2-3; D possibly corresponds to TRBD2 (5 bases). The CDR3 sequence is 14 residues long. Germline V gene data show CDR1 as SGHNT and CDR2 as YENEEA. V dropped 5 bases and J dropped 4 bases, with 13 bases sitting between them. CDR3: CASSQLGGADTQYF. The CDR3 DNA is TGTGCCAGCAGCCAACTAGGCGGCGCAGATACGCAGTATTTT.

This rearrangement joins TRBV19 to TRBJ1-5; no clear D. Trimming removed 7 bases at V and 0 bases at J, with 13 bases between. CDR1 and CDR2 from the germline V gene are LNHDA and SQIVND (reference sequence). This CDR3 has 15 residues. The CDR3 nucleotides are TGTGCCAGTACCGAGTCAAACCCTAGCAATCAGCCCCAGCATTTT. Protein sequence: CASTESNPSNQPQHF.

The chain is built from TRBV9 and TRBJ1-5, with D uncertain. CDR3 length: 14 amino acids. Between the trimmed V and J ends, which lost 0 bases and 1 base, there was a span of 5 bases. Germline V gives CDR1 SGDLS, CDR2 YYNGEE. CDR3 amino acids: CASSVGRSNQPQHF. The CDR3 DNA sequence: TGTGCCAGCAGCGTAGGTAGAAGCAATCAGCCCCAGCATTTT.

The genes are TRBV13 and TRBJ2-3; 8 bases are a match to TRBD2. Losses at the gene ends were 5 bases for V and 1 base for J; bases not matched to a gene: 8. Germline V gives CDR1 PRHDT, CDR2 FYEKMQ (reference sequence). The CDR3 extends over 16 amino acids. The CDR3 DNA sequence: TGTGCCAGCAGCGGCCCGGGACTAGGGCGCACAGATACGCAGTATTTT. Encoded protein: CASSGPGLGRTDTQYF.

This clonotype was counted between two and nine times. V usage is TRBV20-1 and J usage is TRBJ1-4, with no clear D. V lost 4 bases, J lost 6 bases, and 15 bases lay in between. The CDR3 consists of 14 residues. CDR1 is DFQATT, CDR2 SNEGSKA, per germline (reference sequence). As DNA, the CDR3 is TGCAGTGCTACCTCGGGGAGCCTGGATGAAAAACTGTTTTTT. Residues: CSATSGSLDEKLFF.

This clonotype was found many times. The V gene is TRBV6-1, the J gene TRBJ2-5, with D hard to call. There are 13 residues in the CDR3. Germline V gene lookup returns CDR1 MNHNS and CDR2 SASEGT. V was shortened by 6 bases and J by 5 bases, with 13 bases between the two germline ends. Written as DNA, the CDR3 is TGTGCCAGCAGGCGAGGTAGTGGGGAGACCCAGTACTTC. Protein product: CASRRGSGETQYF.

J is TRBJ1-2 and V is TRBV3-2; the D call in the table, TRBD1, was not verified against the DNA. TRBV3-2 is classified as a pseudogene. This CDR3 contains 17 residues. CDR3 sequence reads: CASSQDLPGQGCYGYTF. DNA of the CDR3: TGTGCCAGCAGCCAAGATCTACCGGGACAGGGGTGCTATGGCTACACCTTC.

CDR3 nucleotide sequence: TGTGCCAGCAGCGGGAGAGCGGGGATCAATCCCGGCGGGGAGCTGTTTTTT. Its protein is CASSGRAGINPGGELFF. The chain has TRBV9 and TRBJ2-2; 7 positions agree with TRBD2. V lost 3 bases, J lost 7 bases, and 15 bases stayed unmatched. Looked up from germline, CDR1 is SGDLS and CDR2 is YYNGEE. This CDR3 contains 17 residues.

This clonotype has more than one count but fewer than ten. V gene TRBV10-2 combines with J gene TRBJ1-6; a possible D gene is TRBD1 (6 bases). The CDR3 has 18 amino acids. Germline CDR1 is WSHSY and CDR2 is SAAADI. Trimming removed 0 bases at V and 4 bases at J, with 16 bases between. DNA of the CDR3: TGCGCCAGCAGTGAGTCCTGGGTGGACAGCTTTTATAATTCACCCCTCCACTTT. It is translated as CASSESWVDSFYNSPLHF.

The chain uses TRBV4-1 and TRBJ2-5, with D unresolved. This CDR3 has 14 residues. The V gene lost 1 base and the J gene lost 2 bases, with 8 bases spanning the gap. Germline-derived CDR1 and CDR2 are MGHRA and YSYEKL. CDR3 sequence reads: CASSQASVQETQYF. The CDR3 DNA follows: TGCGCCAGCAGCCAAGCTTCGGTACAAGAGACCCAGTACTTC.

The chain uses TRBV20-1 and TRBJ1-2, with 8 nucleotides matching TRBD1. The CDR3 is 13 amino acids. Per germline, CDR1 DFQATT and CDR2 SNEGSKA (reference sequence). After removal of 3 bases from V and 4 bases from J, the junction contained 4 bases not matched to a gene. The chain's CDR3 is CSARLQGGYGYTF. CDR3 bases: TGCAGTGCTAGGCTACAGGGGGGCTATGGCTACACCTTC.